The rows below give T cell receptor beta chains drawn from one sample of a study of shared clonotypes between healthy human individuals. The table came from immunoSEQ multiplex PCR; TCRdb's copy has only in-frame clones and leaves some out. The data hold 2 million to 3 million clones, with more than 80% observed a single time. The sequenced material came from naive CD4+ T cells sorted from blood. These receptors all come from a man aged 18 to 30 in good health. CDR3s include the opening cysteine and the closing phenylalanine or tryptophan. The order of the fields is clone size, V gene, D gene, J gene, CDR3 protein, CDR3 DNA. D genes are given only for firm matches. Clone size is given for some rows only: seen once, a few or many times, or a class if the clone is expanded.

-,TRBV19,-,TRBJ1-5,CATVRGRDSNQPQHF,TGTGCCACTGTCAGGGGCCGGGATAGCAATCAGCCCCAGCATTTT
-,TRBV28,-,TRBJ1-1,CASSAAFF,TGTGCCAGCTCTGCAGCTTTCTTT
-,TRBV11-3,-,TRBJ2-1,CASSPQGGNEQFF,TGTGCCAGCAGCCCACAGGGCGGGAATGAGCAGTTCTTC
-,TRBV5-1,-,TRBJ2-7,CATSRDFSYEQYF,TGCGCCACCTCAAGGGATTTCTCCTACGAGCAGTACTTC
-,TRBV4-1,TRBD2,TRBJ2-7,CASSQAPGLSGGPYEQYF,TGCGCCAGCAGCCAAGCACCCGGACTATCGGGGGGACCTTACGAGCAGTACTTC
-,TRBV7-2,TRBD1,TRBJ2-7,CASTEGTAYSSYEQYF,TGTGCCAGCACCGAAGGGACAGCTTATTCCTCCTACGAGCAGTACTTC
-,TRBV5-6,TRBD2,TRBJ2-1,CASSRLTSGNEQFF,TGTGCCAGCAGCCGCCTGACTAGCGGGAATGAGCAGTTCTTC
-,TRBV10-3,TRBD1,TRBJ1-2,CAISFAGQGHYGYTF,TGTGCCATCAGCTTCGCGGGACAGGGGCACTATGGCTACACCTTC
-,TRBV7-2,TRBD2,TRBJ2-7,CASSLTSVTYEQYF,TGTGCCAGCAGCCTCACTAGCGTAACCTACGAGCAGTACTTC
-,TRBV19,-,TRBJ1-4,CASSIFKTSTRTTNEKLFF,TGTGCCAGTAGTATATTCAAGACTTCAACGAGGACAACTAATGAAAAACTGTTTTTT
-,TRBV19,TRBD1,TRBJ2-1,CASSMTGKARNEQFF,TGTGCCAGTAGTATGACAGGGAAAGCGAGAAATGAGCAGTTCTTC
-,TRBV10-3,-,TRBJ2-1,CAISETAAAVPRTFHFF,TGTGCCATCAGTGAAACGGCTGCCGCGGTCCCAAGGACGTTCCATTTCTTC
-,TRBV29-1,-,TRBJ2-7,CSVEGSYEQYF,TGCAGCGTTGAGGGGTCCTACGAGCAGTACTTC
-,TRBV15,-,TRBJ1-1,CATSFTQNTEAFF,TGTGCCACCTCTTTTACACAGAACACTGAAGCTTTCTTT
-,TRBV10-3,-,TRBJ2-6,CAINGAAGANVLTF,TGTGCCATCAATGGGGCGGCTGGGGCCAACGTCCTGACTTTC
-,TRBV6-5,-,TRBJ2-7,CASGPGREILYEQYF,TGTGCCAGCGGCCCCGGCAGAGAGATACTCTACGAGCAGTACTTC
once,TRBV4-3,-,TRBJ2-3,CASSQDRAQTDTQYF,TGCGCCAGCAGCCAAGATAGGGCCCAAACAGATACGCAGTATTTT
-,TRBV5-6,-,TRBJ1-2,CASSLVRENYGYTF,TGTGCCAGCAGCTTGGTGAGGGAAAACTATGGCTACACCTTC
-,TRBV10-3,TRBD2,TRBJ2-5,CAISEGRRRGGQETQYF,TGTGCCATCAGTGAGGGAAGAAGGCGGGGGGGCCAAGAGACCCAGTACTTC
-,TRBV6-5,-,TRBJ1-3,CASSYSAGSGNTIYF,TGTGCCAGCAGTTACTCGGCGGGCTCTGGAAACACCATATATTTT
once,TRBV2,-,TRBJ2-7,CASSELGAGVNEQYF,TGTGCCAGCAGTGAGTTGGGGGCCGGTGTCAACGAGCAGTACTTC
-,TRBV30,TRBD2,TRBJ2-3,CAWSLRAGVRDTQYF,TGTGCCTGGTCCCTCCGAGCGGGGGTACGCGATACGCAGTATTTT
-,TRBV28,TRBD1,TRBJ1-4,CASSPRTGDNEKLFF,TGTGCCAGCAGTCCCCGGACAGGAGATAATGAAAAACTGTTTTTT
-,TRBV15,-,TRBJ1-2,CATSSITGTYGYTF,TGTGCCACCAGCAGTATCACAGGGACTTATGGCTACACCTTC
-,TRBV6-1,-,TRBJ2-7,CASSDWTASSYEQYF,TGTGCCAGCAGTGACTGGACGGCCAGCTCCTACGAGCAGTACTTC
-,TRBV5-1,TRBD1,TRBJ2-5,CASSLVPGGTQYF,TGCGCCAGCAGCTTGGTTCCAGGGGGGACCCAGTACTTC
once,TRBV28,-,TRBJ1-5,CASSSTLGQPQHF,TGTGCCAGCAGTAGTACATTAGGTCAGCCCCAGCATTTT
once,TRBV7-2,-,TRBJ1-2,CASSLDHGRGGFYGYTF,TGTGCCAGCAGCTTAGACCACGGGAGAGGGGGGTTCTATGGCTACACCTTC
-,TRBV6-5,-,TRBJ1-2,CASSLYSEGGYTF,TGTGCCAGCAGTTTATACTCGGAAGGCGGCTACACCTTC
-,TRBV19,TRBD2,TRBJ2-1,CASSIEVSGRTYNEQFF,TGTGCCAGTAGTATAGAGGTTAGCGGGAGGACCTACAATGAGCAGTTCTTC
-,TRBV5-8,-,TRBJ2-7,CASSLGLIRSSYEQYF,TGTGCCAGCAGCTTGGGTTTGATCAGGAGCTCCTACGAGCAGTACTTC
-,TRBV18,-,TRBJ1-5,CASSSLPGLDNQPQHF,TGTGCCAGCTCAAGTCTTCCGGGACTAGATAATCAGCCCCAGCATTTT
-,TRBV5-4,TRBD1,TRBJ2-7,CASSLAGTGLYEQYF,TGTGCCAGCAGCTTGGCCGGGACAGGCCTATACGAGCAGTACTTC
few,TRBV28,TRBD1,TRBJ1-6,CASSLRDRDSTPLHF,TGTGCCAGCAGTTTAAGGGACAGGGACAGTACACCCCTCCACTTT
-,TRBV6-5,-,TRBJ2-7,CASSRKTGLSYEQYF,TGTGCCAGCAGTCGTAAGACTGGATTATCCTACGAGCAGTACTTC
-,TRBV30,-,TRBJ1-3,CAWSVGKGNTIYF,TGTGCCTGGAGTGTGGGGAAAGGAAACACCATATATTTT
once,TRBV7-2,-,TRBJ2-3,CASSRRPGSTDTQYF,TGTGCCAGCAGCCGCCGCCCGGGGTCTACAGATACGCAGTATTTT
-,TRBV7-9,-,TRBJ1-3,CASSLVDPGNTIYF,TGTGCCAGCAGCTTAGTGGATCCGGGAAACACCATATATTTT
-,TRBV6-4,TRBD2,TRBJ2-2,CASSEAGQLAGVPGELFF,TGTGCCAGCAGTGAAGCGGGGCAACTAGCGGGAGTGCCCGGGGAGCTGTTTTTT
-,TRBV21-1,-,TRBJ2-3,CASSRTGVSTDTQYF,TGTGCCAGCAGTCGGACAGGCGTTAGCACAGATACGCAGTATTTT
-,TRBV11-2,TRBD2,TRBJ2-1,CASSLGGLAGELEQFF,TGTGCCAGCAGCTTAGGAGGACTAGCGGGTGAGTTGGAGCAGTTCTTC
-,TRBV6-5,-,TRBJ2-6,CASSYSLSGANVLTF,TGTGCCAGCAGTTACTCCTTATCTGGGGCCAACGTCCTGACTTTC
once,TRBV7-9,-,TRBJ1-1,CASSLAGDQKTFF,TGTGCCAGCAGCTTAGCTGGGGACCAGAAGACTTTCTTT
-,TRBV9,TRBD2,TRBJ2-5,CASSVGLAGTQETQYF,TGTGCCAGCAGCGTAGGCCTAGCGGGGACCCAAGAGACCCAGTACTTC